The 20 T cell receptor beta chains below were found in one sample sequenced in a study of cytomegalovirus exposure and HLA in healthy donors. With 60 Vbeta and 13 Jbeta primers, the PCR was carried out. Some clones are missing from TCRdb's copy, which holds only in-frame ones; the method was immunoSEQ multiplex PCR. The table includes about 270,000 clones, around 66% detected once. Material: PBMCs. These receptors originate from a female donor in good health and CMV-seronegative.

The rearrangement uses TRBV7-2 and TRBJ2-1; D possibly corresponds to TRBD2 (6 bases). There are 16 residues in the CDR3. The V gene lost 3 bases and the J gene lost 7 bases, with 19 bases spanning the gap. CDR1 and CDR2 (germline): SGHTA, FQGNSA. CDR3 sequence (DNA): TGTGCCAGCAGCTTCGGCGGGGCTACGCGAGGAAATGAGCAGTTCTTC. It translates to CASSFGGATRGNEQFF.

The V and J genes are TRBV5-4 and TRBJ2-7; 8 bases align to TRBD2. Germline V gives CDR1 SGHNT, CDR2 YYREEE (reference sequence). The CDR3 extends over 14 amino acids. Losses at the gene ends were 5 bases for V and 4 bases for J; bases not matched to a gene: 8. For the CDR3, the DNA is TGTGCCAGCAGTTCCGGAGCGGGAGCGTACGAGCAGTACTTC. Its protein product is CASSSGAGAYEQYF.

This chain connects TRBV2 to TRBJ2-1, with TRBD1 as a possible D gene (6 bases). Germline V lookup: CDR1 SNHLY, CDR2 FYNNEI. The V end lost 11 bases, the J end lost 9 bases, and 23 bases lay between the germline ends. The CDR3 totals 14 residues. CDR3 in amino acids: CAGGTSWVQGEQFF. The DNA for the CDR3 is TGTGCCGGTGGGACAAGTTGGGTACAGGGTGAGCAGTTCTTC.

The chain uses TRBV5-1 and TRBJ2-3; 10 bases are shared with TRBD2. The length of the CDR3 is 18 residues. Germline loops: CDR1 SGHRS, CDR2 YFSETQ. V trimming: 0 bases; J trimming: 5 bases; junction bases outside the gene matches: 12. The CDR3, as DNA: TGCGCCAGCAGCTTGGACATCCGGACTAGCGGACGGGAAGATACGCAGTATTTT. Amino acid sequence: CASSLDIRTSGREDTQYF.

This clone was counted once. The chain joins TRBV5-1 to TRBJ2-7; TRBD2 might be the D (6 bases). CDR3 length: 13 residues. The germline CDR1 and CDR2 sequences are SGHRS and YFSETQ. Trimming left V 0 bases short and J 6 bases short, with 10 bases between. The CDR3 loop reads CASSLAGSIEQYF. DNA for the CDR3: TGCGCCAGCAGCTTGGCCGGGAGCATCGAGCAGTACTTC.

With respect to this clone: Other DNA sequences in this sample translate to the same CDR3. The chain employs TRBV6-5 and TRBJ1-1, with a tentative D call TRBD1 (5 bases). The V gene's germline CDR1 is MNHEY and CDR2 SVGAGI. CDR3 size: 15 residues. Trimming removed 1 base at V and 4 bases at J, with 13 bases between. The CDR3 bases are TGTGCCAGCAGTTACTGGACGGGGGAGAGCACTGAAGCTTTCTTT. It codes for CASSYWTGESTEAFF.

This sequence joins TRBV15 and TRBJ2-3; TRBD2 agrees at 7 bases. V was pared by 7 bases and J by 3 bases, with 4 bases of the junction left unmatched. The CDR3 is 13 amino acids. The germline CDR1 and CDR2 sequences are LNHNV and YYDKDF (reference sequence). Here the CDR3 reads CATKSGRTDTQYF. The CDR3 coding sequence is TGTGCCACCAAATCCGGGAGGACAGATACGCAGTATTTT.

This clone was observed a single time. V gene TRBV19 combines with J gene TRBJ2-7, with 7 nucleotides matching TRBD1. Germline V gene sequence: CDR1 LNHDA, CDR2 SQIVND (reference sequence). Trimming cost V 5 bases and J 7 bases; bases outside gene matches: 14. There are 15 residues in the CDR3. CDR3 residues: CASSFEDRTGREQYF. In DNA, the CDR3 is TGTGCCAGTAGTTTCGAGGACAGGACGGGGCGGGAGCAGTACTTC.

V is TRBV5-4 and J is TRBJ2-3; 7 bases agree with TRBD1. The V and J ends lost 3 bases and 5 bases, in that order; junction bases with no gene match: 6. Germline lookup yields CDR1 SGHNT and CDR2 YYREEE (reference sequence). The CDR3 has 14 amino acids. The CDR3 loop reads CASSSPQGKDTQYF. CDR3 sequence (DNA): TGTGCCAGCAGCTCTCCACAGGGGAAAGATACGCAGTATTTT. The complete variable domain, with remaining parts taken from reference TRBV5-4 and TRBJ2-3, reads ETGVTQSPTHLIKTRGQQVTLRCSSQSGHNTVSWYQQALGQGPQFIFQYYREEENGRGNFPPRFSGLQFPNYSSELNVNALELDDSALYLCASSSPQGKDTQYFGPGTRLTVL.

The chain joins TRBV11-3 to TRBJ2-3, with D possibly TRBD2 on 6 matching bases. Germline values: CDR1 SGHNT, CDR2 YENEEA. V dropped 1 base and J dropped 2 bases, with 13 bases sitting between them. The CDR3 runs to 16 residues. CDR3 protein: CASSLGRGRDTDTQYF. The CDR3 bases are TGTGCCAGCAGCTTAGGGAGGGGCAGAGACACAGATACGCAGTATTTT.

The genes are TRBV28 and TRBJ2-1; maybe TRBD2 (6 bases). The CDR3 consists of 16 residues. Germline V gene data show CDR1 as MDHEN and CDR2 as SYDVKM. Deletions cut 3 bases from V and 0 bases from J, with 12 bases between. In DNA form, the CDR3 reads TGTGCCAGCAGTTTGAGTAGCGGCGGCTCCTACAATGAGCAGTTCTTC. Protein sequence: CASSLSSGGSYNEQFF.

The CDR3 region has the DNA TGTGCCAGTATACCTAGCGGGAGGGCCAGTGAGACCCAGTACTTC. It is translated as CASIPSGRASETQYF. V and J are TRBV7-2 and TRBJ2-5, with TRBD2 matching 12 bases. Germline V gene lookup returns CDR1 SGHTA and CDR2 FQGNSA. The CDR3 sequence is 15 residues long. The V and J ends lost 9 bases and 5 bases, in that order; junction bases with no gene match: 10.

This clone appeared a single time. The chain combines TRBV7-8 with TRBJ2-5, with 9 bases aligning to TRBD2. Trimming removed 0 bases from V and 4 bases from J; junction bases left unmatched: 3. Germline V lookup: CDR1 SGHVS, CDR2 FQNEAQ. The CDR3 runs to 15 residues. The chain's CDR3 is CASSLASGSGETQYF. DNA of the CDR3: TGTGCCAGCAGCTTAGCTAGCGGGAGTGGAGAGACCCAGTACTTC.

Remarks on this clone: Additional DNA sequences in this sample encode the identical CDR3. The chain combines TRBV5-1 with TRBJ2-1; 10 positions match TRBD2. This CDR3 is 15 amino acids long. The V gene's germline CDR1 is SGHRS and CDR2 YFSETQ. The V segment lost 4 bases and the J segment 4 bases; nucleotides outside the gene matches: 5. The CDR3 is CASSPTSGTYNEQFF. The CDR3 nucleotides read TGCGCCAGCAGCCCTACTAGCGGGACTTACAATGAGCAGTTCTTC.

J is TRBJ1-1 and V is TRBV10-2, with 10 bases lining up with TRBD1. Per germline, CDR1 WSHSY and CDR2 SAAADI. The V segment lost 5 bases and the J segment 1 base; nucleotides outside the gene matches: 7. This CDR3 is built from 16 residues. The CDR3 coding sequence is TGCGCCAGCAGTCGCCTGGACAGGGGGGCGAACACTGAAGCTTTCTTT. Its translation: CASSRLDRGANTEAFF.

This chain joins TRBV5-4 and TRBJ2-6; D is unresolved. V lost 4 bases and J lost 4, with 15 bases in between. CDR3 length: 16 residues. CDR1 SGHNT and CDR2 YYREEE come from the germline V gene (reference sequence). Written as DNA, the CDR3 is TGTGCCAGCAGCCCGGTCCGAGGTGGAGGGGCCAACGTCCTGACTTTC. Amino acid sequence: CASSPVRGGGANVLTF.

The chain recombines TRBV15 with TRBJ2-1; 9 nucleotides match TRBD1. The V gene end was trimmed by 2 bases and the J gene end by 8 bases; junction bases not matched to a gene: 13. Germline CDR1 and CDR2: LNHNV and YYDKDF (reference sequence). CDR3 length equals 17 residues. The CDR3 sequence is CATSRRAWDRVGHEQFF. The CDR3 nucleotides are TGTGCCACCAGCAGACGAGCCTGGGACAGGGTCGGACATGAGCAGTTCTTC. Drawing the rest from reference TRBV15 and TRBJ2-1, the complete variable domain is DAMVIQNPRYQVTQFGKPVTLSCSQTLNHNVMYWYQQKSSQAPKLLFHYYDKDFNNEADTPDNFQSRRPNTSFCFLDIRSPGLGDTAMYLCATSRRAWDRVGHEQFFGPGTRLTVL.

V usage is TRBV4-1 and J usage is TRBJ2-2; D is ambiguous. V was clipped by 7 bases and J by 1 base, with 13 bases between them. The CDR3 is 15 residues long. Germline CDR1 and CDR2: MGHRA and YSYEKL. CDR3 protein: CASNPSPLNTGELFF. DNA of the CDR3: TGCGCCAGCAACCCCTCCCCACTGAACACCGGGGAGCTGTTTTTT.

The chain has TRBV2 and TRBJ2-1, with D perhaps TRBD2 (6 bases). The CDR3 has 14 amino acids. V lost 6 bases and J 0 bases, leaving 9 bases between the germline ends. Germline CDR1 and CDR2: SNHLY and FYNNEI. The CDR3 reads CASSETSSYNEQFF. CDR3 coding DNA: TGTGCCAGCAGCGAGACTAGCTCCTACAATGAGCAGTTCTTC.

The CDR3 DNA is TGTGCCAGCAGGCAACAGCAGAACACTGAAGCTTTCTTT. Its protein product is CASRQQQNTEAFF. The chain links TRBV6-4 to TRBJ1-1; no reliable D call. The CDR3 spans 13 residues. The V and J ends lost 6 bases and 1 base respectively, with 9 bases between them. Germline assignment: CDR1 MRHNA and CDR2 SNTAGT.